A single sample is the source of the 8 T cell receptor beta chains below, sequenced in a study of blood T cell repertoires in COVID-19. Profiled with immunoSEQ multiplex PCR; TCRdb holds only in-frame clones, not every one. The table has 14,000 to 15,000 clones, 80% to 95% seen once. Sequenced input: peripheral blood. These receptors originate from a human donor with active COVID-19. The donor label of this sample is uncertain.

The sample holds one count of this clone. This chain links TRBV11-2 with TRBJ1-2, with D possibly matching TRBD1 (6 bases). CDR1 and CDR2 (germline): SGHAT, FQNNGV. This CDR3 is built from 12 residues. V was trimmed by 5 bases and J by 8 bases, leaving 12 bases between them. DNA for the CDR3: TGTGCCAGCAGCGTTACAGGGTACGGCTACACCTTC. This sequence encodes CASSVTGYGYTF.

The V call is TRBV5-4, the J call TRBJ2-7; D might be TRBD1 (5 bases). The germline V gene encodes CDR1 SGHNT and CDR2 YYREEE (reference sequence). Trimming left V 0 bases short and J 6 bases short, with 10 bases between. The CDR3 length is 13 residues. CDR3 sequence reads: CASSLAHGAEQYF. The CDR3 nucleotides read TGTGCCAGCAGCTTGGCCCATGGGGCCGAGCAGTACTTC.

This chain uses TRBV3-1 (or the pseudogene TRBV3-2) with TRBJ1-6; D gene uncertain. V was trimmed by 2 bases and J by 5 bases, leaving 10 bases between them. The CDR3 has 15 amino acids. Germline V CDR1 and CDR2: LGHDT, YNNKEL (reference sequence). The CDR3 spells CASSQTVLHNSPLHF. In nucleotides, the CDR3 is TGTGCCAGCAGCCAAACAGTCTTGCATAATTCACCCCTCCACTTT.

The J gene is TRBJ1-1, the V gene TRBV3-1 (or the pseudogene TRBV3-2), with D possibly being TRBD1 (5 bases). Germline V gene lookup returns CDR1 LGHDT and CDR2 YNNKEL (reference sequence). V dropped 4 bases and J dropped 4 bases, with 10 bases sitting between them. The CDR3 runs to 13 residues. The CDR3, as DNA: TGTGCCAGCAGCCCCGGGGGGGGCACTGAAGCTTTCTTT. Translation: CASSPGGGTEAFF.

This chain connects TRBV7-2 to TRBJ2-1, with TRBD2 matching over 10 bases. With 5 bases clipped from V and 7 bases from J, the junction kept 20 bases outside the gene matches. CDR1 is SGHTA and CDR2 is FQGNSA in the germline V gene. This CDR3 is built from 19 residues. The CDR3 reads CASSPSLAGATALRNEQFF. The CDR3 DNA follows: TGTGCCAGCAGCCCCAGTCTAGCGGGGGCCACTGCGTTGAGGAATGAGCAGTTCTTC.

The chain combines TRBV7-9 with TRBJ2-1, with no clear D. V was clipped by 2 bases and J by 4 bases, with 9 bases between them. CDR1 is SEHNR, CDR2 FQNEAQ, per germline (reference sequence). The CDR3 runs to 14 residues. The CDR3 is CASSLLSRYNEQFF. DNA for the CDR3: TGTGCCAGCAGCTTATTGAGCCGGTACAATGAGCAGTTCTTC.

The chain is built from TRBV2 and TRBJ1-2, with D unresolved. Trimming left V 3 bases short and J 2 bases short, with 10 bases between. Germline CDR1 SNHLY, CDR2 FYNNEI. The CDR3 has 14 residues. CDR3 nucleotides: TGTGCCAGCAGTGAGAACAGATCCAACTATGGCTACACCTTC. Encoded protein: CASSENRSNYGYTF.

The J gene is TRBJ2-7, the V gene TRBV18; 9 bases are a match to TRBD2. The CDR3 has 13 amino acids. In germline, CDR1 is KGHSH, CDR2 LQKENI. V gave up 2 bases and J gave up 7 bases; unmatched junction bases: 3. CDR3 coding DNA: TGTGCCAGCTCACCAGGTCTAGCGGGGGAGCAGTACTTC. As protein: CASSPGLAGEQYF.